This T cell receptor beta chain was identified during a study of identical twins. Details on this clonotype: The antigen is undetermined.

TCRdb ran MiXCR on the 5' RACE reads and lists one entry per CDR3 protein. Altogether roughly 770,000 distinct CDR3 sequences are present, roughly 18% being singletons, with the ten largest covering less than 15%. Findings of the study overall: There is a chance that invariant MAIT and iNKT cells partially muddied zero-insertion analyses.

The germline gives CDR1 SGHRS, CDR2 YFSETQ. Deletions cut 1 base from V and 2 bases from J, with 13 bases between. The CDR3 is made up of 16 amino acids. This sample also appeared in a second study, on T cells expressing NK-cell markers. That study adds: Of the CD8+ T cells in roughly 6 donors, roughly 1.0-7.5% belonged to dominant NKG2C+ clonotypes. It was still unclear whether expanded NKG2C+ T cell clones were HCMV specific.

This sequence originates from a woman between 18 and 29 years old in good health. Sequenced material: PBMCs. The chain uses TRBV5-1 and TRBJ1-3; weak D call: TRBD1 (6 bases). For the CDR3, the DNA is TGCGCCAGCAGCTTGCCAGGGACAAGCCCTGGAAACACCATATATTTT. Amino acid sequence: CASSLPGTSPGNTIYF.